This T cell receptor beta chain derives from a study of blood T cell repertoires in COVID-19. About the study: The United States, Italy and Spain provided the acute and convalescent COVID-19 samples.

The CDR3 loop spans 15 amino acids. In germline, CDR1 is LGHDT, CDR2 YNNKEL (reference sequence). V shed 2 bases and J shed 5 bases, with 15 bases lying between them. Method: immunoSEQ multiplex PCR; TCRdb's copy keeps in-frame clones and lacks some. The sample contains roughly 380,000 clones, about 88% of which appear only once. J is TRBJ2-5 and V is TRBV3-1 (or the pseudogene TRBV3-2); maybe TRBD2 (5 bases). Sequenced: PBMCs or T cells enriched from blood (not recorded which). This clonotype originated in a woman aged 30 to 39 who had recovered from COVID-19. The chain's CDR3 is CASSQLRSGFETQYF. The CDR3 region has the DNA TGTGCCAGCAGCCAACTAAGGAGCGGTTTTGAGACCCAGTACTTC.